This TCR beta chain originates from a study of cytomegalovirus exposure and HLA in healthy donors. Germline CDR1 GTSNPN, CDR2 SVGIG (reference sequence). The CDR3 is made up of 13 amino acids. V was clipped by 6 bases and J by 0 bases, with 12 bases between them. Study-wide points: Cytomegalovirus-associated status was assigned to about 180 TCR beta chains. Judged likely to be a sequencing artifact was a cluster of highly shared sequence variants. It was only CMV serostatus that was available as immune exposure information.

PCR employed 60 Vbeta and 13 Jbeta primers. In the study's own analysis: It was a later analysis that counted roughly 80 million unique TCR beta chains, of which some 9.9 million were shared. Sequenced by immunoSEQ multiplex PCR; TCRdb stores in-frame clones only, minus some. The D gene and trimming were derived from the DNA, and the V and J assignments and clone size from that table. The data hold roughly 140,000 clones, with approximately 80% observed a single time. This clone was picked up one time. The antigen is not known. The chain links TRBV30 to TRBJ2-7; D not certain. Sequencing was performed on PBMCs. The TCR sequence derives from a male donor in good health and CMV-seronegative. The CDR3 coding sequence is TGTGCCTGTAAGACATACAGCTCCTACGAGCAGTACTTC. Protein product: CACKTYSSYEQYF.